The source of this TCR beta chain is a study of OX40 agonist ivuxolimab in advanced cancers. Study-wide results and caveats: At 0.1 to 3.0 mg/kg and by week 6, clonal expansion occurred in CD4+ and CD8+ blood T cells.

Produced via immunoSEQ multiplex PCR; TCRdb's table is partial and in-frame only. The data show around 74,000 clones, roughly 90% seen once. Trimming stripped 4 bases from V and 6 bases from J, with 13 bases between. CDR3 length: 13 residues. Germline-derived CDR1 and CDR2 are KGHSH and LQKENI. As concerns this clone: Its cognate antigen is unknown.

Blood draws occurred at baseline, cycle 4 day 1, and cycle 7 day 1. The V gene is TRBV18, the J gene TRBJ2-7; D is uncertain. Sequenced material: CD4+ or CD8+ T cells sorted from blood, taken in a trial of the OX40 agonist ivuxolimab. The TCR was taken from an adult with an advanced solid tumor such as melanoma, head and neck, liver or kidney cancer. The CDR3 protein is CASSLAVWSEQYF. The CDR3, as DNA: TGTGCCAGCTCACTGGCAGTCTGGAGCGAGCAGTACTTC.